This T cell receptor beta chain is from a study of Graves' ophthalmopathy and Graves' hyperthyroidism (dated by TCRdb to between 2017 and 2018). Describing the broader study: Peripheral blood was collected at initial diagnosis, before any treatment. The approximately 90 discovery patients were randomly split 7:3 into training and test sets. A discovery set of 100 patients (43 ophthalmopathy, 55 to 60 stable hyperthyroidism) was enrolled to explore V-J signatures distinguishing ophthalmopathy from hyperthyroidism. The study used signatures of the TCR beta repertoire to tell Graves' ophthalmopathy apart from Graves' hyperthyroidism and to predict which patients would progress to ophthalmopathy. An independent validation cohort was composed of around 19 hyperthyroidism patients and around 16 patients who later progressed from hyperthyroidism to ophthalmopathy. In total, around 140 blood samples were TCR-sequenced: 40 to 45 ophthalmopathy, about 75 hyperthyroidism and about 17 hyperthyroidism-to-ophthalmopathy patients. Following sample collection, hyperthyroidism patients were given methimazole at a starting dose of 30 mg daily, and ophthalmopathy patients were given high-dose intravenous methylprednisolone. In over five hyperthyroidism patients, T-cell repertoires of thyroid tissue and blood were compared. What the work shows at the level of the full study, not this receptor alone: Most of the expanded thyroid clonotypes with a frequency above 0.001 were also detected in blood, and it was suggested that the thyroid immune response may be reflected by blood repertoires. The 13-signature model separated ophthalmopathy from stable hyperthyroidism with roughly 89% sensitivity and just under 84% specificity in cross-validation, and 80%/75% in the test set. In validation, the model predicted ophthalmopathy progression with 55% to 71% sensitivity and about 73% specificity; some 13 predicted patients were CT-confirmed with GO in a median of approximately six months. Sample size was not statistically predetermined, and group allocation was not concealed from the investigators.

TCR beta CDR3 regions were amplified from RNA transcripts for repertoire sequencing. A first-round RT-PCR used HTBI primers with the Qiagen OneStep RT-PCR kit, followed by a second-round multiplex PCR, size selection and purification. Sequencing of the libraries was carried out on an Illumina HiSeq2000 in paired-end mode with 100 bp reads. The authors' pipeline ran thus. SOAPnuke was used for read processing, and reads with adapters, uncalled bases, a mean Phred below 15, or no exact constant-primer or identifier match were discarded. COPE v1.2.5 was used to merge high-quality paired reads. Each unique nucleotide sequence was defined as a clonotype, and clonotypes were aligned to IMGT TRB V, D and J references with MiTCR v1.1. The analysis was limited to V-J combinations with a frequency above 0.0001, which together covered roughly 99% of repertoires. A TCR clonal expansion and chaos score per V-J combination was defined as the ratio of F50 clonal expansion to chaos observed in the TCRdist matrix. Features were reduced by Welch's t-statistics and random forest to approximately 13 V-J combinations, which fed a naive Bayes classifier. Thyroid-blood repertoire similarity was quantified with the Morisita-Horn index. Through fastp at Q25 and MiXCR, TCRdb rebuilt clones from the public reads, retaining in-frame beta chains. Entries are consolidated by CDR3 protein sequence, retaining the most common genes and DNA. What appears here as the V and J calls and clone size reflects TCRdb's work, not the paper's. The sample table shows roughly 160,000 distinct CDR3 sequences, and less than 45% are seen once. The ten largest clones add up to roughly 5.8% of the sample.

Between the V and J ends, shortened by 2 bases and 5 bases respectively, the junction contains 9 bases. From the cysteine through the phenylalanine, the CDR3 covers 13 amino acids. Solely the CDR3 DNA is kept, with 39 bases framed from the first base. The germline V gene yields KGHSH for CDR1 and LQKENI for CDR2. In this sample, this clonotype turned up many times. Its antigen is not yet known. The input lacks base qualities; no much larger clone sits a single base away. Ophthalmopathy patients had moderately to severely active disease, Clinical Activity Score of at least 3, NOSPECS grade of at least 4, and disease duration under 3 months. Patients with other autoimmune diseases, uncontrolled infections, pregnancy or lactation were excluded from the study. Diagnosis was based on clinical symptoms, serum thyroxine, TRAb, thyroid ultrasound and orbital computed tomography. PBMCs were isolated from 7.5 to 10 ml of fresh peripheral blood by Ficoll-Paque density gradient centrifugation. Trizol reagent was used to extract the total RNA, and its quality was then checked on an Agilent 2100 Bioanalyzer.

This clonotype originated in a woman aged 40 to 49 with Graves' ophthalmopathy. Donor details come from another sample of the same person, matched by shared clones. Material for sequencing was peripheral blood. The rearrangement joined TRBV18 to TRBJ1-1; TRBD1 might be the D gene, on 5 matching bases. The bases are TGTGCCAGCTCACCAGGGGCCGAGACTGAAGCTTTCTTT. Protein translation: CASSPGAETEAFF. When the CDR3 is completed using the reference TRBV18 and TRBJ1-1 genes on either side, the full variable domain is NAGVMQNPRHLVRRRGQEARLRCSPMKGHSHVYWYRQLPEEGLKFMVYLQKENIIDESGMPKERFSAEFPKEGPSILRIQQVVRGDSAAYFCASSPGAETEAFFGQGTRLTVV.